Listed here are 26 T cell receptor beta chains from one sample, sequenced in a study of CD8+ T cells in alopecia areata. It was cDNA, reverse transcribed from extracted RNA, that served as the sequencing template. Measured with immunoSEQ multiplex PCR; TCRdb has only the in-frame clones, and not every one. The profile shows 150,000 to 160,000 clones, more than 45% of them singletons. The material was CD8+ T cells sorted from blood, obtained at week 0. The receptors come from a human donor with alopecia areata.

The V call is TRBV4-3, the J call TRBJ2-2; no definite D call. V shed 0 bases and J shed 3 bases, with 5 bases lying between them. Germline lookup yields CDR1 LGHNA and CDR2 YSLEER. The CDR3 spans 14 residues. The CDR3 sequence: CASSQDGDTGELFF. CDR3 nucleotides: TGCGCCAGCAGCCAAGATGGGGACACCGGGGAGCTGTTTTTT.

The V call is TRBV4-3, the J call TRBJ2-7; D call uncertain. Germline V CDR1 and CDR2: LGHNA, YSLEER. The V end lost 0 bases, the J end lost 0 bases, and 9 bases lay between the germline ends. The CDR3 spans 15 residues. CDR3 DNA sequence: TGCGCCAGCAGCCAAGATCTCGTTAGCTCCTACGAGCAGTACTTC. Its translation is CASSQDLVSSYEQYF.

Only a few counts were recorded for this clone. CDR3 region: CASSQAPSGGVADTQYF. DNA for the CDR3: TGCGCCAGCAGCCAAGCTCCTAGCGGGGGGGTTGCAGATACGCAGTATTTT. The chain links TRBV4-3 to TRBJ2-3; 12 bases match TRBD2. The CDR3 extends over 17 amino acids. J was trimmed by 4 bases and V by 1 base; bases with no gene match: 6. CDR1 is LGHNA and CDR2 is YSLEER in the germline V gene.

To note about this clone: The sample holds other DNA sequences that translate to the same CDR3. The CDR3 nucleotides read TGTGCCTGGAGTGTAGGGACTAGCACAGATACGCAGTATTTT. This encodes CAWSVGTSTDTQYF. The V gene is TRBV30, the J gene TRBJ2-3, with a weak D call TRBD2 (6 bases). V lost 0 bases to trimming and J lost 0 bases, with 7 bases between them. The CDR3 totals 14 residues. Germline lookup yields CDR1 GTSNPN and CDR2 SVGIG (reference sequence). The full variable domain, in which reference TRBV30 and TRBJ2-3 provide the parts outside the CDR3, is SQTIHQWPATLVQPVGSPLSLECTVEGTSNPNLYWYRQAAGRGLQLLFYSVGIGQISSEVPQNLSASRPQDRQFILSSKKLLLSDSGFYLCAWSVGTSTDTQYFGPGTRLTVL.

CDR3 DNA sequence: TGTGCCAGCAGCTCATCGGATGAGCAGTTCTTC. Its translation: CASSSSDEQFF. The V call is TRBV5-6, the J call TRBJ2-1; D remains ambiguous. The germline V gene has CDR1 SGHDT and CDR2 YYEEEE. V lost 3 bases to trimming and J lost 8 bases, with 6 bases between them. The CDR3 length is 11 residues. Using reference TRBV5-6 and TRBJ2-1 for the parts outside the CDR3, the full variable domain is DAGVTQSPTHLIKTRGQQVTLRCSPKSGHDTVSWYQQALGQGPQFIFQYYEEEERQRGNFPDRFSGHQFPNYSSELNVNALLLGDSALYLCASSSSDEQFFGPGTRLTVL.

This chain links TRBV6-4 with TRBJ2-3; 9 bases line up with TRBD2. CDR3 length: 14 amino acids. With 5 bases clipped from V and 1 base from J, the junction kept 1 base outside the gene matches. Germline V gives CDR1 MRHNA, CDR2 SNTAGT. CDR3 in amino acids: CASSSSGGTDTQYF. The CDR3 region has the DNA TGTGCCAGCAGTTCTAGCGGGGGCACAGATACGCAGTATTTT.

Note on this clone: This sample also contains other DNA sequences that code for the same CDR3. V is TRBV4-3 and J is TRBJ2-7; 8 nucleotides agree with TRBD2. Per germline, CDR1 LGHNA and CDR2 YSLEER. CDR3 size: 15 residues. Germline trimming cut 0 bases from V and 2 bases from J; bases unmatched to any gene: 3. CDR3 sequence: CASSQDSGGPYEQYF. DNA for the CDR3: TGCGCCAGCAGCCAAGATTCGGGGGGGCCCTACGAGCAGTACTTC.

CDR3 sequence (DNA): TGTGCCTGGAGGGTCGGACACCTCATCACTGAAGCTTTCTTT. Translating it yields CAWRVGHLITEAFF. This rearrangement joins TRBV30 to TRBJ1-1, with a possible D match to TRBD1 (5 bases). CDR1 and CDR2 from the germline V gene are GTSNPN and SVGIG (reference sequence). The CDR3 length is 14 residues. The germline V and J ends were trimmed by 3 bases and 4 bases, with 15 bases remaining between them.

This clone showed up just a few times. The chain's CDR3 is CASSPSGGAADTQYF. In DNA, the CDR3 is TGTGCCAGCAGCCCCAGCGGGGGGGCCGCAGATACGCAGTATTTT. J is TRBJ2-3 and V is TRBV7-2, with 10 positions matching TRBD2. In germline, CDR1 is SGHTA, CDR2 FQGNSA. Unmatched junction bases numbered 6, after V lost 5 bases and J lost 4 bases. The CDR3 is 15 amino acids.

This clone was counted a few times. The rearrangement links TRBV10-3 to TRBJ2-7, with TRBD2 identical over 8 bases. Trimming took 3 bases from V and 7 from J; bases not matched to a gene: 5. CDR1 and CDR2 from the germline V gene are ENHRY and SYGVKD. CDR3 length: 13 residues. CDR3 DNA sequence: TGTGCCATCAGTGATAAAGCGGGGGTGGAGCAGTACTTC. This translates into CAISDKAGVEQYF.

V gene TRBV25-1 combines with J gene TRBJ1-5; D is ambiguous. This CDR3 spans 15 amino acids. V lost 6 bases to trimming and J lost 3 bases, with 15 bases between them. In germline, CDR1 is MGHDK, CDR2 SYGVNS. The CDR3 is CASSSRVEPNQPQHF. CDR3 in DNA: TGTGCCAGCAGCTCCCGAGTGGAACCCAATCAGCCCCAGCATTTT.

This chain joins TRBV29-1 and TRBJ2-1, with a tentative D call TRBD2 (5 bases). CDR1 SQVTM and CDR2 ANQGSEA come from the germline V gene. The CDR3 consists of 12 residues. V shed 3 bases and J shed 8 bases, with 11 bases lying between them. Here the CDR3 DNA reads TGCAGCGTTGACTTAGGGAGCTATGAGCAGTTCTTC. Translating gives CSVDLGSYEQFF.

The chain employs TRBV29-1 and TRBJ1-2; D ambiguous. Trimming left V 1 base short and J 5 bases short, with 14 bases between. Germline CDR1 is SQVTM and CDR2 is ANQGSEA. This CDR3 is built from 14 residues. CDR3 DNA sequence: TGCAGCGTTGAAGTAGCGGGCGAGGAGTATGGCTACACCTTC. It yields the protein CSVEVAGEEYGYTF.

This chain connects TRBV15 to TRBJ1-5; a possible D gene is TRBD1 (5 bases). The V and J ends lost 3 bases and 4 bases respectively, with 7 bases between them. This CDR3 contains 13 residues. Looked up from germline, CDR1 is LNHNV and CDR2 is YYDKDF (reference sequence). CDR3 sequence (DNA): TGTGCCACCAGCAGGACAGAAAATCAGCCCCAGCATTTT. It is translated as CATSRTENQPQHF.

The sample holds a few counts of this clone. J is TRBJ2-7 and V is TRBV4-3; TRBD1 matches 8 bases. The CDR3 spans 13 residues. Germline CDR1 and CDR2: LGHNA and YSLEER. After removal of 4 bases from V and 3 bases from J, the junction contained 2 bases not matched to a gene. CDR3 residues: CASSPDRVYEQYF. CDR3 DNA sequence: TGCGCCAGCAGCCCGGACAGGGTCTACGAGCAGTACTTC.

The rearrangement links TRBV2 to TRBJ2-1; 8 bases are shared with TRBD2. The germline CDR1 and CDR2 sequences are SNHLY and FYNNEI. The CDR3 runs to 17 residues. V lost 8 bases and J lost 0; bases outside the gene matches: 12. CDR3 nucleotide sequence: TGTGCCAGCTCCGAGGGCGGGGGGCTGAGCTCCTACAATGAGCAGTTCTTC. Residues: CASSEGGGLSSYNEQFF.

The chain employs TRBV10-2 and TRBJ1-1; 8 bases map to TRBD1. V lost 3 bases and J lost 7; bases outside the gene matches: 7. The CDR3 is 14 amino acids. Looked up from germline, CDR1 is WSHSY and CDR2 is SAAADI. CDR3 DNA sequence: TGCGCCAGCAGTGACCGGACAGGGAGAGGTGAAGCTTTCTTT. The encoded protein is CASSDRTGRGEAFF.

There are a few counts of this clone. This chain connects TRBV29-1 to TRBJ1-1; D unclear. V was clipped by 7 bases and J by 0 bases, with 6 bases between them. CDR1 is SQVTM, CDR2 ANQGSEA, per germline. The CDR3 extends over 11 amino acids. CDR3 coding DNA: TGCAGCGCGAGACTGAACACTGAAGCTTTCTTT. Its translation is CSARLNTEAFF.

A few counts support this clone. The gene calls are TRBV7-6 and TRBJ1-6; weak D call: TRBD1 (5 bases). Germline CDR1 is SGHVS and CDR2 is FNYEAQ. The CDR3 runs 17 residues. The V end lost 5 bases, the J end lost 0 bases, and 14 bases lay between the germline ends. DNA for the CDR3: TGTGCCAGCAGCCCCGGGGACCCGAGCTCCTATAATTCACCCCTCCACTTT. Its protein product is CASSPGDPSSYNSPLHF.

The chain carries TRBV29-1 and TRBJ2-1; 8 bases agree with TRBD2. CDR1 SQVTM and CDR2 ANQGSEA come from the germline V gene. Trimming removed 7 bases from V and 6 bases from J; junction bases left unmatched: 5. This CDR3 is built from 12 residues. In nucleotides, the CDR3 is TGCAGCGGGGGACTAGACTTCAATGAGCAGTTCTTC. Amino acid sequence: CSGGLDFNEQFF.

The V and J genes are TRBV4-3 and TRBJ2-3; D gene unclear. Germline V lookup: CDR1 LGHNA, CDR2 YSLEER. V was cut by 0 bases and J by 0 bases, with 13 bases left in between. CDR3 length equals 17 residues. CDR3 DNA: TGCGCCAGCAGCCAAGATCCAGTGGGAACTAGCACAGATACGCAGTATTTT. This gives the protein CASSQDPVGTSTDTQYF.

As concerns this clone: A read error is the likely source, as a far larger clone sits one nucleotide away. This sequence joins TRBV5-3 and TRBJ2-1, with 10 bases aligning to TRBD1. TRBV5-3 is placed among ORFs of uncertain function. Trimming cost V 4 bases and J 5 bases; bases outside gene matches: 18. The CDR3 is 19 residues long. Here the CDR3 DNA reads TGTGCCAGAAGCGCACGGTGGGACAGGGGACAAAGCGGGCACAATGAGCAGTTCTTC. Translation gives CARSARWDRGQSGHNEQFF.

The table lists this clone with a few counts. The DNA of the CDR3 is TGTGCCAGCAGCTTAGCGAAAAGGACAGGGAATATTGGAGAGACCCAGTACTTC. It yields the protein CASSLAKRTGNIGETQYF. The V call is TRBV7-8, the J call TRBJ2-5; 8 bases fit TRBD1. V dropped 0 bases and J dropped 4; count of bases not matched to a gene: 13. The CDR3 runs 18 residues. Germline V lookup: CDR1 SGHVS, CDR2 FQNEAQ.

V is TRBV5-1 and J is TRBJ1-1; D remains unclear. The CDR3 runs 11 residues. The V and J ends lost 1 base and 7 bases respectively, with 5 bases between them. The germline V gene has CDR1 SGHRS and CDR2 YFSETQ. CDR3 residues: CASSLNHEAFF. As DNA, the CDR3 is TGCGCCAGCAGCTTGAACCATGAAGCTTTCTTT.

This clone was seen a few times. The chain combines TRBV19 with TRBJ1-2; 7 nucleotides agree with TRBD1. J was trimmed by 6 bases and V by 3 bases; bases with no gene match: 10. This CDR3 has 15 amino acids. In germline, CDR1 is LNHDA, CDR2 SQIVND (reference sequence). As DNA, the CDR3 is TGTGCCAGTAGTATTAGTCGGGGACAGCCGGATGGCTACACCTTC. The encoded protein is CASSISRGQPDGYTF.

This clone was picked up a small number of times. The CDR3: CASSHRDRAIYEQYF. In DNA form, the CDR3 reads TGTGCCAGCAGCCATCGAGACAGGGCTATCTACGAGCAGTACTTC. The genes are TRBV14 and TRBJ2-7; 7 bases match TRBD1. This CDR3 spans 15 amino acids. Unmatched junction bases numbered 8, after V lost 3 bases and J lost 3 bases. Germline V gives CDR1 SGHDN, CDR2 FVKESK.